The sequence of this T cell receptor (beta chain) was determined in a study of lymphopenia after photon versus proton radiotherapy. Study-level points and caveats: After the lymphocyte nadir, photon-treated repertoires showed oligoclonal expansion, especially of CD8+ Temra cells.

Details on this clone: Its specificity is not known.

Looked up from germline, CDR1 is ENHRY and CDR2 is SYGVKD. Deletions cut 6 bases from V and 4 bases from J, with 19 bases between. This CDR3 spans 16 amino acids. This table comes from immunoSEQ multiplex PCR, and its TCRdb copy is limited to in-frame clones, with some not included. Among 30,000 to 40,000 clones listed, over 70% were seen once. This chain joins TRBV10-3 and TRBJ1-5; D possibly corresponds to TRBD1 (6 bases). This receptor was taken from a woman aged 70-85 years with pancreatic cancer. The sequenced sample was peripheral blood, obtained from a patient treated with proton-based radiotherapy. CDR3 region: CAISAGAQEGNQPQHF. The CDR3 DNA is TGTGCCATCAGCGCAGGGGCACAGGAGGGTAATCAGCCCCAGCATTTT.